The present T cell receptor (beta chain) was sequenced within a study of OX40 agonist ivuxolimab in advanced cancers. Profiled with immunoSEQ multiplex PCR; TCRdb holds only in-frame clones, not every one. Seen here are some 74,000 clones, 65% to 90% observed once, and the top ten hold 0.53%. CDR1 and CDR2 from the germline V gene are SGHTA and FQGTGA. CDR3 size: 15 residues. Trimming cost V 1 base and J 4 bases; bases outside gene matches: 3. The rearrangement uses TRBV7-3 and TRBJ2-7, with 11 bases identical to TRBD2. Sequences were derived from CD4+ or CD8+ T cells sorted from blood, sampled in a trial of the OX40 agonist ivuxolimab. This receptor was identified in an adult with an advanced solid tumor such as melanoma, head and neck, liver or kidney cancer. The CDR3 spells CASSLRLAGPYEQYF. The CDR3 DNA reads TGTGCCAGCAGCTTAAGACTAGCGGGACCATACGAGCAGTACTTC.